The clone carrying this T cell receptor beta chain was recorded many times. Diagnoses rested on clinical symptoms, serum thyroxine and TRAb, thyroid ultrasound and orbital computed tomography. Template material for amplifying TCR beta CDR3 regions consisted of RNA transcripts. HTBI primers were used for first-round RT-PCR of the TCR CDR3. TCRdb processed the multiplex PCR reads anew with MiXCR; each CDR3 protein has one entry. The sample contains fewer than 750,000 distinct CDR3 sequences, roughly 15% of which appear only once. This sample stems from a study of T cells in Graves' hyperthyroidism and ophthalmopathy. The sequence was collected from a woman in her forties or fifties with Graves' ophthalmopathy. Sequenced input: blood.

The CDR3 DNA is TGTGCCAGCAGTCCCCTCACAGGGGTCAATCAGCCCCAGCATTTT. Its protein is CASSPLTGVNQPQHF. This chain joins TRBV28 and TRBJ1-5; 7 bases map to TRBD1. Germline V CDR1 and CDR2: MDHEN, SYDVKM. The CDR3 sequence is 15 residues long. V gave up 5 bases and J gave up 3 bases; unmatched junction bases: 7.